The 15 T cell receptor beta chains reported below all come from one sample, sequenced in a study of blood T cell repertoires in COVID-19. TCRdb's table, derived via immunoSEQ multiplex PCR, lists solely in-frame clones and lacks some. The sample shows some 76,000 clones, over 70% of them seen only once. The sequencing sample was made of peripheral blood. These receptors were taken from a man aged 45-65 years with acute or convalescent COVID-19.

The V gene is TRBV20-1, the J gene TRBJ2-7; 7 bases line up with TRBD2. This CDR3 region has 14 residues. Looked up from germline, CDR1 is DFQATT and CDR2 is SNEGSKA (reference sequence). The ends lost 3 bases at V and 3 bases at J; junction bases unmatched: 8. In nucleotides, the CDR3 is TGCAGTGCTAGTAGTCGACAGCGGGGCTACGAGCAGTACTTC. It codes for CSASSRQRGYEQYF.

V usage is TRBV7-3 and J usage is TRBJ2-2, with TRBD1 matching over 7 bases. With 5 bases clipped from V and 4 bases from J, the junction kept 4 bases outside the gene matches. The length of the CDR3 is 14 residues. Germline CDR1 and CDR2: SGHTA and FQGTGA. The CDR3 coding sequence is TGTGCCAGCAGCAAAGCAGGGGGCACCGGGGAGCTGTTTTTT. This sequence encodes CASSKAGGTGELFF.

The chain employs TRBV4-1 and TRBJ1-5; TRBD1 aligns across 9 bases. The CDR3 spans 18 residues. CDR1 is MGHRA and CDR2 is YSYEKL in the germline V gene. Unmatched junction bases numbered 13, after V lost 4 bases and J lost 3 bases. CDR3 protein: CASSPGTGRTGNNQPQHF. The CDR3, as DNA: TGCGCCAGCAGCCCCGGGACAGGGAGAACGGGGAACAATCAGCCCCAGCATTTT.

The CDR3 nucleotides are TGTGCCAGCAGTCCTAGCGGTACAGAGACCCAGTACTTC. Protein sequence: CASSPSGTETQYF. The gene calls are TRBV6-5 and TRBJ2-5; 7 bases fit TRBD2. CDR3 length equals 13 residues. V gave up 5 bases and J gave up 4 bases; unmatched junction bases: 4. The V gene's germline CDR1 is MNHEY and CDR2 SVGAGI.

The chain couples TRBV28 to TRBJ2-2; 9 bases fit TRBD1. Trimming at V came to 6 bases and at J to 4 bases, leaving 9 bases not matched to a gene. The V gene's germline CDR1 is MDHEN and CDR2 SYDVKM. This CDR3 contains 16 residues. The CDR3 is CASRGQGSGFTGELFF. Written as DNA, the CDR3 is TGTGCCAGCAGAGGACAGGGGAGCGGATTCACCGGGGAGCTGTTTTTT.

The CDR3 DNA reads TGTGCCAGCAGCTCAACCGGGACAGGGGATCAGCCCCAGCATTTT. Translation: CASSSTGTGDQPQHF. The rearrangement links TRBV11-1 to TRBJ1-5; 10 bases fit TRBD1. Per germline, CDR1 SGHAT and CDR2 FQDESV (reference sequence). This CDR3 is 15 amino acids long. V was pared by 4 bases and J by 5 bases, with 5 bases of the junction left unmatched.

This clone was counted once. The chain employs TRBV7-9 and TRBJ1-6, with 7 bases matching TRBD1. Trimming at V came to 6 bases and at J to 8 bases, leaving 4 bases not matched to a gene. The CDR3 runs to 13 residues. CDR1 SEHNR and CDR2 FQNEAQ come from the germline V gene (reference sequence). CDR3 nucleotides: TGTGCCAGCAGACGGACAGGAGATTCACCCCTCCACTTT. Residues: CASRRTGDSPLHF.

J is TRBJ1-6 and V is TRBV6-1; D is uncertain. Germline loops: CDR1 MNHNS, CDR2 SASEGT. The CDR3 runs 13 residues. V was clipped by 0 bases and J by 11 bases, with 8 bases between them. In DNA form, the CDR3 reads TGTGCCAGCAGTGAAGCGCTAGTACCACCCCTCCACTTT. Its translation: CASSEALVPPLHF.

This chain links TRBV7-2 with TRBJ1-1; D is ambiguous. This CDR3 comprises 15 residues. With 4 bases removed from V and 1 base from J, the gap between germline ends came to 13 bases. The V gene's germline CDR1 is SGHTA and CDR2 FQGNSA. Written as DNA, the CDR3 is TGTGCCAGCAGCTCCACCCTCTCTAGGAACACTGAAGCTTTCTTT. This encodes CASSSTLSRNTEAFF. Looking up the rest from reference TRBV7-2 and TRBJ1-1 gives the full variable domain: GAGVSQSPSNKVTEKGKDVELRCDPISGHTALYWYRQSLGQGLEFLIYFQGNSAPDKSGLPSDRFSAERTGGSVSTLTIQRTQQEDSAVYLCASSSTLSRNTEAFFGQGTRLTVV.

The V call is TRBV6-6, the J call TRBJ1-1; D gene uncertain. Trimming removed 7 bases at V and 4 bases at J, with 10 bases between. CDR3 size: 12 residues. Per the germline V gene, CDR1 is MNHNY and CDR2 is SVGAGI (reference sequence). DNA for the CDR3: TGTGCCAGCAAGAAACAGAGCACTGAAGCTTTCTTT. It specifies CASKKQSTEAFF.

This chain connects TRBV5-1 to TRBJ2-2; 9 bases line up with TRBD1. V was pared by 0 bases and J by 4 bases, with 4 bases of the junction left unmatched. Germline V gives CDR1 SGHRS, CDR2 YFSETQ. CDR3 length: 16 residues. For the CDR3, the DNA is TGCGCCAGCAGCTTGGGGTGGACAGGGGTCACCGGGGAGCTGTTTTTT. Translation gives CASSLGWTGVTGELFF.

J is TRBJ2-1 and V is TRBV6-2 or TRBV6-3; TRBD2 aligns across 8 bases. J lost 2 bases, V lost 1 base, and 1 base had no gene match. Germline CDR1 MNHEY, CDR2 SVGEGT. The CDR3 is 15 amino acids. The CDR3 DNA reads as TGTGCCAGCAGTTACTTAGCGGGGCCCTACAATGAGCAGTTCTTC. Protein product: CASSYLAGPYNEQFF.

This sequence joins TRBV19 and TRBJ2-2; maybe TRBD2 (5 bases). This CDR3 is 18 amino acids long. CDR1 is LNHDA and CDR2 is SQIVND in the germline V gene (reference sequence). V was pared by 3 bases and J by 5 bases, with 22 bases between. The CDR3 sequence: CASSIPPPEEGGTGELFF. The CDR3 nucleotides are TGTGCCAGTAGTATCCCGCCGCCAGAAGAAGGAGGAACCGGGGAGCTGTTTTTT.

This clone appeared a single time. This sequence joins TRBV7-2 and TRBJ1-3; D perhaps matches TRBD1 (6 bases). The germline gives CDR1 SGHTA, CDR2 FQGNSA. V shed 5 bases and J shed 0 bases, with 8 bases lying between them. CDR3 size: 14 residues. The CDR3 loop is CASSQGYSGNTIYF. CDR3 coding DNA: TGTGCCAGCAGCCAGGGGTACTCTGGAAACACCATATATTTT.

The chain is built from TRBV9 and TRBJ2-7, with D possibly being TRBD2 (5 bases). Trimming stripped 0 bases from V and 2 bases from J, with 12 bases between. The germline gives CDR1 SGDLS, CDR2 YYNGEE. CDR3 length equals 15 residues. CDR3 residues: CASSVDEGRAYEQYF. The DNA of the CDR3 is TGTGCCAGCAGCGTAGATGAGGGTAGAGCCTACGAGCAGTACTTC.